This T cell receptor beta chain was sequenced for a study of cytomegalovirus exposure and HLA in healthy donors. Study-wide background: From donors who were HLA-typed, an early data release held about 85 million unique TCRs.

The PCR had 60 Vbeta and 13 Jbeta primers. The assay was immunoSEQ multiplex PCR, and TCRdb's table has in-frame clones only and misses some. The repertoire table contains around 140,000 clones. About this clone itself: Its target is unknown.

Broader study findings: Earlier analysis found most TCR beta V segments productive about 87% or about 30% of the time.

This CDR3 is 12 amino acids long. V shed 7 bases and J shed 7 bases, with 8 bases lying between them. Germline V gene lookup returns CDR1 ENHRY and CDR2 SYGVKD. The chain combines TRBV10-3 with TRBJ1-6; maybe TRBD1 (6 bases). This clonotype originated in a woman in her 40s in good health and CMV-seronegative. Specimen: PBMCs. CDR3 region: CAITDRNSPLHF. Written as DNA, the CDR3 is TGTGCCATCACCGACAGGAATTCACCCCTCCACTTT.